The 30 T cell receptor beta chains in this list originate from one sample, sequenced in a study of T cell responses to AZD1222 COVID-19 vaccine. Clones were sequenced by immunoSEQ multiplex PCR, and TCRdb holds only the in-frame ones, with some missing. The sample lists around 140,000 clones, over 85% occurring once. The source material was peripheral blood, sampled on day 0 of AZD1222 vaccination. These receptors all stem from an adult in good health.

This sequence joins TRBV9 and TRBJ1-2; D may be TRBD1 (5 bases). Deletions cut 6 bases from V and 4 bases from J, with 13 bases between. This CDR3 is 13 amino acids long. In germline, CDR1 is SGDLS, CDR2 YYNGEE. The CDR3 region is CASTVDTAYGYTF. CDR3 in DNA: TGTGCCAGCACCGTGGACACCGCCTATGGCTACACCTTC.

In its sample, this clone was seen once. The rearrangement joins TRBV28 to TRBJ2-2; 7 nucleotides line up with TRBD2. CDR3 length: 15 residues. Trimming at V came to 11 bases and at J to 4 bases, leaving 13 bases not matched to a gene. Germline loops: CDR1 MDHEN, CDR2 SYDVKM. CDR3 DNA: TGTGCCTACGGGCGGGGAGGGCAGAGCACCGGGGAGCTGTTTTTT. Protein product: CAYGRGGQSTGELFF.

This chain links TRBV28 with TRBJ2-2; D remains unclear. Trimming took 4 bases from V and 0 from J, leaving 9 bases between them. CDR1 and CDR2 (germline): MDHEN, SYDVKM. The CDR3 runs to 15 residues. The CDR3 spells CASSSQNTNTGELFF. The CDR3 region has the DNA TGTGCCAGCAGTTCCCAGAACACGAACACCGGGGAGCTGTTTTTT.

This rearrangement joins TRBV7-2 to TRBJ2-1; D tentatively fits TRBD1 or TRBD2 (7 bases each). V was pared by 5 bases and J by 7 bases, with 18 bases between. The germline V gene has CDR1 SGHTA and CDR2 FQGNSA. This CDR3 is 15 amino acids long. CDR3 amino acids: CASSLGGGSGNEQFF. CDR3 sequence (DNA): TGTGCCAGCAGCCTAGGGGGCGGGAGCGGGAATGAGCAGTTCTTC.

The gene calls are TRBV5-1 and TRBJ2-7, with D unresolved. There are 11 residues in the CDR3. Germline CDR1 and CDR2: SGHRS and YFSETQ. V was trimmed by 0 bases and J by 7 bases, leaving 5 bases between them. The CDR3 reads CASSLDREQYF. CDR3 nucleotides: TGCGCCAGCAGCTTGGATCGGGAGCAGTACTTC.

J is TRBJ1-5 and V is TRBV6-1; a possible D gene is TRBD1 (5 bases). The CDR3 has 15 residues. Per the germline V gene, CDR1 is MNHNS and CDR2 is SASEGT. Trimming shortened V by 2 bases and J by 7 bases, and 15 bases separated the two germline ends. The CDR3 DNA reads as TGTGCCAGCAGTGAATACGGGACTCGGGGGCAGCCCCAGCATTTT. It is translated as CASSEYGTRGQPQHF.

The chain combines TRBV6-6 with TRBJ2-3, with TRBD2 matching 8 bases. After removal of 8 bases from V and 5 bases from J, the junction contained 12 bases not matched to a gene. Germline V lookup: CDR1 MNHNY, CDR2 SVGAGI (reference sequence). The CDR3 totals 15 residues. The CDR3: CASPRTSKHLDTQYF. The CDR3 DNA is TGTGCCAGCCCAAGGACTAGCAAACATCTAGATACGCAGTATTTT.

The chain couples TRBV2 to TRBJ1-4; no reliable D call. This CDR3 is 14 amino acids long. The germline gives CDR1 SNHLY, CDR2 FYNNEI. The V end was cut by 7 bases, the J end by 8 bases, with 17 bases between. CDR3 nucleotides: TGTGCCAGCAACTTAATTCAAGACGGGGAAAAACTGTTTTTT. Translation gives CASNLIQDGEKLFF.

V and J are TRBV18 and TRBJ1-5, with TRBD1 as a possible D gene (5 bases). The CDR3 loop spans 17 amino acids. V was cut by 1 base and J by 6 bases, with 19 bases left in between. Looked up from germline, CDR1 is KGHSH and CDR2 is LQKENI. CDR3 coding DNA: TGTGCCAGCTCACCACAGGGGACCCTAAGGGGCGGTCAGCCCCAGCATTTT. This translates into CASSPQGTLRGGQPQHF.

The V call is TRBV3-1 (or the pseudogene TRBV3-2), the J call TRBJ2-5; no clear D gene. CDR3 length: 16 amino acids. CDR1 LGHDT and CDR2 YNNKEL come from the germline V gene (reference sequence). Between the trimmed V and J ends, which lost 0 bases and 5 bases, there was a span of 16 bases. The CDR3 reads CASSQDSMDGWETQYF. Written as DNA, the CDR3 is TGTGCCAGCAGCCAAGATTCTATGGATGGGTGGGAGACCCAGTACTTC.

This clone came up a few times. The chain is built from TRBV2 and TRBJ1-3, with D uncertain. V shed 1 base and J shed 4 bases, with 14 bases lying between them. The CDR3 length is 16 residues. CDR1 is SNHLY and CDR2 is FYNNEI in the germline V gene. CDR3 in DNA: TGTGCCAGCAGTGAAGAGGGAGGGCTGACCGGAAACACCATATATTTT. Its protein product is CASSEEGGLTGNTIYF.

V is TRBV3-1 (or the pseudogene TRBV3-2) and J is TRBJ2-1; 7 positions agree with TRBD2. V trimming: 5 bases; J trimming: 5 bases; junction bases outside the gene matches: 9. The length of the CDR3 is 15 residues. The germline V gene encodes CDR1 LGHDT and CDR2 YNNKEL (reference sequence). CDR3 in DNA: TGTGCCAGCAGCTTCGCGCGGACTAGAAACAATGAGCAGTTCTTC. It encodes CASSFARTRNNEQFF.

The V and J genes are TRBV9 and TRBJ2-7; D might be TRBD2 (6 bases). Trimming cost V 0 bases and J 6 bases, with 16 bases left between them. CDR3 length equals 15 residues. Germline assignment: CDR1 SGDLS and CDR2 YYNGEE. For the CDR3, the DNA is TGTGCCAGCAGCGTAGAGGAGGGGTGGTATCTCGAGCAGTACTTC. Its translation is CASSVEEGWYLEQYF.

The chain joins TRBV7-2 to TRBJ1-2; TRBD1 matches at 11 bases. Unmatched junction bases numbered 17, after V lost 5 bases and J lost 12 bases. Germline loops: CDR1 SGHTA, CDR2 FQGNSA. This CDR3 contains 16 residues. CDR3 sequence reads: CASSEWTGGIGSGNTF. CDR3 in DNA: TGTGCCAGCAGCGAATGGACAGGGGGCATTGGTTCAGGGAACACCTTC.

The V gene is TRBV5-6, the J gene TRBJ1-1, with a weak D call TRBD1 (6 bases). The CDR3 has 13 residues. Germline CDR1 is SGHDT and CDR2 is YYEEEE. V shed 5 bases and J shed 2 bases, with 10 bases lying between them. CDR3 residues: CASRSTGNTEAFF. The CDR3 DNA sequence: TGTGCCAGCAGATCGACAGGAAACACTGAAGCTTTCTTT.

The CDR3 bases are TGTGCCAGCAGCCTTAGCGTTGGCAATGAGCAGTTCTTC. It translates to CASSLSVGNEQFF. The chain carries TRBV11-2 and TRBJ2-1, with D tentatively TRBD2 (5 bases). Per the germline V gene, CDR1 is SGHAT and CDR2 is FQNNGV. The V and J ends lost 5 bases and 6 bases respectively, with 11 bases between them. The CDR3 spans 13 residues. Full variable domain (missing parts from reference TRBV11-2 and TRBJ2-1): EAGVAQSPRYKIIEKRQSVAFWCNPISGHATLYWYQQILGQGPKLLIQFQNNGVVDDSQLPKDRFSAERLKGVDSTLKIQPAKLEDSAVYLCASSLSVGNEQFFGPGTRLTVL.

This rearrangement joins TRBV7-2 to TRBJ1-5; perhaps TRBD1 as D (5 bases). The germline V gene encodes CDR1 SGHTA and CDR2 FQGNSA. V was trimmed by 4 bases and J by 5 bases, leaving 12 bases between them. The CDR3 spans 14 residues. In nucleotides, the CDR3 is TGTGCCAGCAGCTACCAGGGACGGGATCAGCCCCAGCATTTT. This sequence encodes CASSYQGRDQPQHF.

The V call is TRBV5-1, the J call TRBJ1-6; D is ambiguous. The V gene's germline CDR1 is SGHRS and CDR2 YFSETQ. Trimming took off 0 bases at V and 0 bases at J, with 13 bases between the two ends. This CDR3 is 18 amino acids long. In nucleotides, the CDR3 is TGCGCCAGCAGCTTGGCAGGCCTCTCGAGCTCCTATAATTCACCCCTCCACTTT. It encodes CASSLAGLSSSYNSPLHF.

V usage is TRBV5-5 and J usage is TRBJ1-5, with 10 nucleotides matching TRBD1. Unmatched junction bases numbered 5, after V lost 4 bases and J lost 4 bases. CDR1 is SGHKS, CDR2 YYEKEE, per germline (reference sequence). This CDR3 comprises 15 residues. The DNA for the CDR3 is TGTGCCAGCAGCAATCCGGGACAGGGGAATCAGCCCCAGCATTTT. Its protein product is CASSNPGQGNQPQHF. Based on the CDR3 plus reference TRBV5-5 and TRBJ1-5, the full variable domain is DAGVTQSPTHLIKTRGQQVTLRCSPISGHKSVSWYQQVLGQGPQFIFQYYEKEERGRGNFPDRFSARQFPNYSSELNVNALLLGDSALYLCASSNPGQGNQPQHFGDGTRLSIL.

The gene calls are TRBV19 and TRBJ2-1; 11 bases agree with TRBD2. The ends lost 0 bases at V and 6 bases at J; junction bases unmatched: 4. The CDR3 totals 16 residues. Per the germline V gene, CDR1 is LNHDA and CDR2 is SQIVND (reference sequence). CDR3 residues: CASSIDSGGAINEQFF. DNA of the CDR3: TGTGCCAGTAGTATAGATAGCGGGGGGGCAATCAATGAGCAGTTCTTC.

This chain uses TRBV6-6 with TRBJ2-7; 11 positions agree with TRBD2. The CDR3 has 15 amino acids. Germline assignment: CDR1 MNHNY and CDR2 SVGAGI (reference sequence). The J segment lost 3 bases and the V segment lost 6 bases, leaving 7 bases of the junction unmatched. As DNA, the CDR3 is TGTGCCAGCAGACCTTTAGCGGGAGGGGGCTACGAGCAGTACTTC. This encodes CASRPLAGGGYEQYF.

The chain recombines TRBV20-1 with TRBJ2-7; the D gene is possibly TRBD2 (5 bases). The CDR3 runs 11 residues. CDR1 and CDR2 from the germline V gene are DFQATT and SNEGSKA (reference sequence). The V end lost 3 bases, the J end lost 2 bases, and 5 bases lay between the germline ends. This chain's CDR3 is CSARTTYEQYF. The CDR3 coding sequence is TGCAGTGCTAGGACTACCTACGAGCAGTACTTC.

The rearrangement uses TRBV6-6 and TRBJ2-7, with TRBD1 matching 7 bases. CDR1 and CDR2 from the germline V gene are MNHNY and SVGAGI (reference sequence). V trimming: 2 bases; J trimming: 2 bases; junction bases outside the gene matches: 9. This CDR3 contains 16 residues. Here the CDR3 reads CASSYGSGQDAYEQYF. CDR3 sequence (DNA): TGTGCCAGCAGTTACGGGTCCGGACAGGACGCCTACGAGCAGTACTTC.

The table lists this clone with a few counts. The rearrangement joins TRBV28 to TRBJ1-5; tentatively, D is TRBD1 (5 bases). The V and J ends lost 3 bases and 4 bases respectively, with 10 bases between them. This CDR3 has 14 amino acids. The germline V gene encodes CDR1 MDHEN and CDR2 SYDVKM. CDR3: CASSFGDGNQPQHF. The CDR3 nucleotides read TGTGCCAGCAGTTTTGGGGACGGGAATCAGCCCCAGCATTTT. Full variable domain (missing parts from reference TRBV28 and TRBJ1-5): DVKVTQSSRYLVKRTGEKVFLECVQDMDHENMFWYRQDPGLGLRLIYFSYDVKMKEKGDIPEGYSVSREKKERFSLILESASTNQTSMYLCASSFGDGNQPQHFGDGTRLSIL.

This clone was seen just once. The chain uses TRBV4-2 and TRBJ2-1, with D maybe TRBD2 (6 bases). The germline CDR1 and CDR2 sequences are LGHNA and YNFKEQ. The CDR3 runs to 15 residues. The V end was cut by 1 base, the J end by 4 bases, with 11 bases between. CDR3 DNA: TGTGCCAGCAGCCAAGCACTAGCCAGTTACAATGAGCAGTTCTTC. It codes for CASSQALASYNEQFF.

This chain uses TRBV19 with TRBJ2-2, with 7 positions matching TRBD1. The CDR3 sequence is 16 residues long. Losses at the gene ends were 6 bases for V and 5 bases for J; bases not matched to a gene: 12. The germline V gene has CDR1 LNHDA and CDR2 SQIVND (reference sequence). This CDR3 reads CASRALGQVGTGELFF. CDR3 nucleotide sequence: TGTGCCAGTAGGGCCCTCGGACAGGTTGGAACCGGGGAGCTGTTTTTT.

The chain has TRBV5-4 and TRBJ2-3; D possibly corresponds to TRBD1 (5 bases). The V gene's germline CDR1 is SGHNT and CDR2 YYREEE (reference sequence). The CDR3 has 14 residues. V was trimmed by 2 bases and J by 10 bases, leaving 17 bases between them. CDR3: CASSFWGSRIPQYF. CDR3 DNA sequence: TGTGCCAGCAGCTTTTGGGGCAGCCGGATTCCGCAGTATTTT.

The V call is TRBV7-9, the J call TRBJ1-2; D gene uncertain. Trimming took 5 bases from V and 8 from J, leaving 9 bases between them. Per germline, CDR1 SEHNR and CDR2 FQNEAQ (reference sequence). The CDR3 length is 11 residues. The CDR3 spells CASSQEWGYTF. The CDR3 region has the DNA TGTGCCAGCAGCCAAGAATGGGGCTACACCTTC.

On this clone: The identical CDR3 is also encoded by other nucleotide sequences in the sample. The chain links TRBV5-4 to TRBJ1-3; the D is unclear. The CDR3 sequence is 12 residues long. With 4 bases removed from V and 4 bases from J, the gap between germline ends came to 6 bases. Looked up from germline, CDR1 is SGHNT and CDR2 is YYREEE (reference sequence). The CDR3 DNA follows: TGTGCCAGCAGCCCCGGCGGAAACACCATATATTTT. Protein product: CASSPGGNTIYF.

This clone was observed a handful of times. The rearrangement uses TRBV2 and TRBJ2-3; 7 nucleotides align to TRBD2. CDR3 length: 14 residues. The germline V gene has CDR1 SNHLY and CDR2 FYNNEI. V was clipped by 7 bases and J by 5 bases; unmatched bases: 9. As DNA, the CDR3 is TGTGCCAGCACCTCCATCGGGGGGAGAGATACGCAGTATTTT. Its translation is CASTSIGGRDTQYF.